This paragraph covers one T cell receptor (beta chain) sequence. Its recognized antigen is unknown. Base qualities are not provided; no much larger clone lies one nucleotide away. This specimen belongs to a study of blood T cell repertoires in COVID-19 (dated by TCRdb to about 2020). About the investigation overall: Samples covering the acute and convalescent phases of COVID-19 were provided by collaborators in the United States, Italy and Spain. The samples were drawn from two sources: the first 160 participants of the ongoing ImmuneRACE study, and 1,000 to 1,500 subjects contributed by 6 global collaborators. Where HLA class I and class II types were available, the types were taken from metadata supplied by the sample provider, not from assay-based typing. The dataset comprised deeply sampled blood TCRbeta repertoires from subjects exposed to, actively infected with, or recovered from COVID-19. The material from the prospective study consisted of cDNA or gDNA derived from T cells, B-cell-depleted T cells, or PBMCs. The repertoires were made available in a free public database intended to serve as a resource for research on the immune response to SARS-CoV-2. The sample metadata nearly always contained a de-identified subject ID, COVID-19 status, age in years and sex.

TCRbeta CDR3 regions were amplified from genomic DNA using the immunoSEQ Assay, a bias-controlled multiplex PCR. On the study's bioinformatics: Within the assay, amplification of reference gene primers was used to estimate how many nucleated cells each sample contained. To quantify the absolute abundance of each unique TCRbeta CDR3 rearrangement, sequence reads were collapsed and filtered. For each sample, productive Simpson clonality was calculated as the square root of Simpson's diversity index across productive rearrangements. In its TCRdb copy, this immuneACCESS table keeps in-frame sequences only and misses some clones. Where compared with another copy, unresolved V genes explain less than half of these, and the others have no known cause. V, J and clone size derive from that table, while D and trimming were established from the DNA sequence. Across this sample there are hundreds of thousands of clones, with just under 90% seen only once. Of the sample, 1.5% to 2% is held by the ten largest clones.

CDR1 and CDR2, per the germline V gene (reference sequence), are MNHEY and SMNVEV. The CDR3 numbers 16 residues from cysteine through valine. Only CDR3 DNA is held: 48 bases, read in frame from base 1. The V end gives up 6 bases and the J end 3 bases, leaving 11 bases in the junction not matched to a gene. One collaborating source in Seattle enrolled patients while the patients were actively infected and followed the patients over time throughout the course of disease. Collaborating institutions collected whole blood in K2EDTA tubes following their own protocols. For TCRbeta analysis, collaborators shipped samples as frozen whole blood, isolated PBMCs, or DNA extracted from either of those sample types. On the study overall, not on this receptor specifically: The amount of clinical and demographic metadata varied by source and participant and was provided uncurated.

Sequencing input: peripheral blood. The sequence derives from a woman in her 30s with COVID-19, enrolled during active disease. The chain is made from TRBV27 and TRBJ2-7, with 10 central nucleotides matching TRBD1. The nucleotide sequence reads TGTGCCAGCAGACCATCGGGACAGGGGTTCAACTACGAGCAGTACGTC. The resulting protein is CASRPSGQGFNYEQYV.